A single sample gave rise to the 17 T cell receptor beta chains below, sequenced in a study of blood T cell repertoires in COVID-19. Only in-frame clones appear in the TCRdb table, and some are missing; sequencing was by immunoSEQ multiplex PCR. The sample has 220,000 or so clones, more than 75% seen once. Sequenced input: peripheral blood. The receptors here all came from a woman aged 80 or over with COVID-19, enrolled during active disease.

The chain uses TRBV19 and TRBJ1-2, with D possibly matching TRBD1 (5 bases). Germline V gene lookup returns CDR1 LNHDA and CDR2 SQIVND (reference sequence). CDR3 length equals 15 residues. Trimming removed 7 bases from V and 6 bases from J, with 21 bases in between. Here the CDR3 DNA reads TGTGCCAGTAATATTCCGGGACTCGGGATGGATGGCTACACCTTC. Protein sequence: CASNIPGLGMDGYTF.

V usage is TRBV5-1 and J usage is TRBJ1-5; D is unclear. Germline CDR1 reads SGHRS; CDR2 reads YFSETQ. Trimming removed 1 base at V and 7 bases at J, with 9 bases between. There are 13 residues in the CDR3. CDR3 amino acids: CASSLSMGQPQHF. For the CDR3, the DNA is TGCGCCAGCAGCTTGTCGATGGGCCAGCCCCAGCATTTT.

The chain links TRBV30 to TRBJ2-4; D is perhaps TRBD2 (6 bases). Trimming took 1 base from V and 1 from J, leaving 11 bases between them. The CDR3 is 15 residues long. Looked up from germline, CDR1 is GTSNPN and CDR2 is SVGIG (reference sequence). The CDR3 nucleotides read TGTGCCTGGAGTGAGTGGGAGGTGGCCAAAAACATTCAGTACTTC. Its translation is CAWSEWEVAKNIQYF.

The chain is built from TRBV28 and TRBJ2-5, with 9 bases lining up with TRBD2. In germline, CDR1 is MDHEN, CDR2 SYDVKM. CDR3 size: 16 residues. After removal of 4 bases from V and 2 bases from J, the junction contained 8 bases not matched to a gene. This chain's CDR3 is CASSYGAGGLQETQYF. The CDR3 coding sequence is TGTGCCAGCAGTTACGGAGCGGGAGGTCTTCAAGAGACCCAGTACTTC.

The chain uses TRBV7-3 and TRBJ2-1; 8 bases fit TRBD2. Trimming removed 5 bases from V and 5 bases from J; junction bases left unmatched: 5. The CDR3 spans 14 residues. Per the germline V gene, CDR1 is SGHTA and CDR2 is FQGTGA. CDR3 in amino acids: CASSISGANNEQFF. The CDR3 coding sequence is TGTGCCAGCAGCATTAGCGGGGCCAACAATGAGCAGTTCTTC.

This clone turned up a few times. The chain uses TRBV15 and TRBJ1-1; no clear D. This CDR3 is 15 amino acids long. Trimming shortened V by 1 base and J by 1 base, and 10 bases separated the two germline ends. Germline CDR1 reads LNHNV; CDR2 reads YYDKDF (reference sequence). The CDR3 coding sequence is TGTGCCACCAGCAGAGGGCGGGGAGGGAACACTGAAGCTTTCTTT. It encodes CATSRGRGGNTEAFF.

This chain uses TRBV29-1 with TRBJ2-2, with TRBD1 identical over 9 bases. The V gene's germline CDR1 is SQVTM and CDR2 ANQGSEA. The CDR3 spans 13 residues. The J segment lost 2 bases and the V segment lost 6 bases, leaving 1 base of the junction unmatched. For the CDR3, the DNA is TGCAGCGTACAGGGGGCTAACACCGGGGAGCTGTTTTTT. It encodes CSVQGANTGELFF.

The J gene is TRBJ2-7, the V gene TRBV24-1, with 9 bases aligning to TRBD1. V was clipped by 2 bases and J by 4 bases; unmatched bases: 2. CDR1 is KGHDR and CDR2 is SFDVKD in the germline V gene. The length of the CDR3 is 14 residues. The CDR3 is CATSDSGTGYEQYF. The DNA for the CDR3 is TGTGCCACCAGTGATTCCGGGACAGGGTACGAGCAGTACTTC.

This clone was seen only once. The J gene is TRBJ1-6, the V gene TRBV25-1; no clear D. This CDR3 spans 14 amino acids. Germline V gives CDR1 MGHDK, CDR2 SYGVNS. Trimming took 5 bases from V and 7 from J, leaving 12 bases between them. CDR3 residues: CASSTRGGNSPLHF. The CDR3, as DNA: TGTGCCAGCAGTACGCGGGGAGGGAATTCACCCCTCCACTTT. The whole variable domain, remainder taken from reference TRBV25-1 and TRBJ1-6, is EADIYQTPRYLVIGTGKKITLECSQTMGHDKMYWYQQDPGMELHLIHYSYGVNSTEKGDLSSESTVSRIRTEHFPLTLESARPSHTSQYLCASSTRGGNSPLHFGNGTRLTVT.

This chain connects TRBV25-1 to TRBJ1-1; TRBD1 aligns across 9 bases. V was clipped by 6 bases and J by 5 bases; unmatched bases: 4. This CDR3 contains 13 residues. CDR1 is MGHDK and CDR2 is SYGVNS in the germline V gene. CDR3 region: CASRDRGTTEAFF. In DNA, the CDR3 is TGTGCCAGCAGGGACAGGGGTACAACTGAAGCTTTCTTT.

The gene calls are TRBV14 and TRBJ1-1; D gene unclear. V was pared by 2 bases and J by 1 base, with 8 bases between. Germline V gene data show CDR1 as SGHDN and CDR2 as FVKESK. The CDR3 consists of 14 residues. The CDR3 sequence is CASSQLLRNTEAFF. The CDR3 DNA reads TGTGCCAGCAGCCAATTATTGAGGAACACTGAAGCTTTCTTT.

CDR3 DNA: TGCGCCAGCAGCTTGTCTGCCCTTTCAGGGGGTGGCTACACCTTC. It codes for CASSLSALSGGGYTF. The V and J genes are TRBV5-1 and TRBJ1-2, with 7 bases matching TRBD1. The CDR3 covers 15 residues. Looked up from germline, CDR1 is SGHRS and CDR2 is YFSETQ. V dropped 1 base and J dropped 7; count of bases not matched to a gene: 10.

Written as DNA, the CDR3 is TGTGCCAGCTCTTCTGGACAGGACAATGAGCAGTTCTTC. Its translation is CASSSGQDNEQFF. The V gene is TRBV18, the J gene TRBJ2-1, with TRBD1 identical over 7 bases. Germline V lookup: CDR1 KGHSH, CDR2 LQKENI. V lost 6 bases to trimming and J lost 5 bases; unmatched junction nucleotides: 4. The CDR3 loop spans 13 amino acids.

The chain couples TRBV28 to TRBJ1-3, with D tentatively TRBD1 (6 bases). Germline assignment: CDR1 MDHEN and CDR2 SYDVKM. The CDR3 sequence is 15 residues long. The V end lost 6 bases, the J end lost 2 bases, and 14 bases lay between the germline ends. The CDR3 DNA reads as TGTGCCAGCAGCCTAACAGGGCTGCCTGGAAACACCATATATTTT. Its protein is CASSLTGLPGNTIYF.

This clone was seen more than once but under ten times. The genes are TRBV2 and TRBJ1-2; D is ambiguous. This CDR3 is 12 amino acids long. The germline CDR1 and CDR2 sequences are SNHLY and FYNNEI. The V end was cut by 4 bases, the J end by 4 bases, with 7 bases between. The CDR3 DNA is TGTGCCAGCAGTGGGAGTTCCTATGGCTACACCTTC. Translating it yields CASSGSSYGYTF.

The rearrangement links TRBV12-5 to TRBJ1-2, with a possible D match to TRBD1 (5 bases). The CDR3 is 15 amino acids. Per germline, CDR1 LGHNT and CDR2 FRNRAP. Trimming took 5 bases from V and 6 from J, leaving 19 bases between them. CDR3 in amino acids: CASGSSTQGYHGYTF. Here the CDR3 DNA reads TGTGCTAGTGGTAGCTCTACCCAGGGTTATCATGGCTACACCTTC.

V is TRBV5-3 and J is TRBJ2-7; D possibly corresponds to TRBD1 (5 bases). TRBV5-3 is known as an ORF, though its function is uncertain. V lost 2 bases and J lost 3, with 15 bases in between. The CDR3 extends over 15 amino acids. The CDR3 region is CARSLKGQFDYEQYF. CDR3 nucleotide sequence: TGTGCCAGAAGCTTAAAGGGGCAGTTCGACTACGAGCAGTACTTC.